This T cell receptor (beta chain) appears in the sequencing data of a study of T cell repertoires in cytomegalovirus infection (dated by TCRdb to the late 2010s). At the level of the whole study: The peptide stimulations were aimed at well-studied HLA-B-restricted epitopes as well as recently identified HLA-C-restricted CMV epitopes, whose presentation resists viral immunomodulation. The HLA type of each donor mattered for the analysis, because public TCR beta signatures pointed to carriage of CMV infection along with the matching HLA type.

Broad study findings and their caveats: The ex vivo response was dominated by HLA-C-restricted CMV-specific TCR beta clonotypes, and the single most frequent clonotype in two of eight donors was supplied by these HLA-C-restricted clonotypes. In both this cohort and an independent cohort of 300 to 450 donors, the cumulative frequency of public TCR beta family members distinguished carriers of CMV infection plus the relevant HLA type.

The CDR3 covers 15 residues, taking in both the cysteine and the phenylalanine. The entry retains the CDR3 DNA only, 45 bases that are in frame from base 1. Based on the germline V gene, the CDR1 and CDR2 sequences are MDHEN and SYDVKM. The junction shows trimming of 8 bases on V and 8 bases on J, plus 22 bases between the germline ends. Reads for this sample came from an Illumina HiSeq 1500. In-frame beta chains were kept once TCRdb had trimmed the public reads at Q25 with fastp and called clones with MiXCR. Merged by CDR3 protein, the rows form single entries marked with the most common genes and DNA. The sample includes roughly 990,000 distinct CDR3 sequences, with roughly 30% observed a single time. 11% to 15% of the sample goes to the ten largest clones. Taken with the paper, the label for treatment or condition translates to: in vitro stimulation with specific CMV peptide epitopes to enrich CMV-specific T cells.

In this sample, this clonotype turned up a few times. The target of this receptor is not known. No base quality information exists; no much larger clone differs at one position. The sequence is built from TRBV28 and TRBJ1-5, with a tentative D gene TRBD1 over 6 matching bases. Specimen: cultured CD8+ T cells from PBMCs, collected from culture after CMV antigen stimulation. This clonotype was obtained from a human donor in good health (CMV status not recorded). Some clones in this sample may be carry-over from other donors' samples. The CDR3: CASSADRRLQKPQHF. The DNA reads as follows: TGTGCCAGCTCTGCGGACAGACGCCTCCAGAAGCCCCAGCATTTT.